A selection of T cell receptor beta chains follows, all from one sample in a study of T cell changes during pregnancy in multiple sclerosis. Sequencing was performed with immunoSEQ multiplex PCR; in TCRdb, only in-frame clones are kept and a portion is missing. The sample has tens of thousands of clones, around 89% seen once. Sample: CD4+ T cells from peripheral blood mononuclear cells, taken in the first trimester of pregnancy. These receptors were obtained from a female donor with multiple sclerosis, enrolled in a pregnancy study. Each CDR3 is given with its conserved first and last residue. D genes are given only for firm matches. The size field is filled for only some rows; it gives once, few, many or a size class.

D gene	J gene	V gene	clone size	CDR3 protein	CDR3 DNA
.	TRBJ2-2	TRBV7-2	.	CASSLRVSGELFF	TGTGCCAGCAGCCTACGGGTTTCCGGGGAGCTGTTTTTT
.	TRBJ1-3	TRBV9	.	CASSGGTGNTIYF	TGTGCCAGCAGCGGAGGGACTGGAAACACCATATATTTT
.	TRBJ1-4	TRBV18	.	CASSPSRTTNEKLFF	TGTGCCAGCTCACCATCGAGAACAACTAATGAAAAACTGTTTTTT
.	TRBJ1-3	TRBV7-2	.	CASSVATGLSGNTIYF	TGTGCCAGCAGCGTCGCCACCGGACTCTCTGGAAACACCATATATTTT
TRBD2	TRBJ2-1	TRBV25-1	.	CASSDSGEGLFYEQFF	TGTGCCAGCAGTGACTCCGGGGAGGGGCTCTTCTATGAGCAGTTCTTC
TRBD2	TRBJ2-1	TRBV4-1	.	CASSHVSGRSNNEQFF	TGCGCCAGCAGCCATGTTAGCGGGAGGTCGAACAATGAGCAGTTCTTC
.	TRBJ1-2	TRBV6-5	.	CASTGSRGTNYGYTF	TGTGCCAGCACAGGGAGCAGGGGAACTAACTATGGCTACACCTTC
TRBD1	TRBJ1-1	TRBV5-6	.	CASSATGGSSTEAFF	TGTGCCAGCAGCGCAACAGGGGGAAGTAGCACTGAAGCTTTCTTT
TRBD2	TRBJ2-3	TRBV25-1	.	CASSEVRGLGVKDAQYF	TGTGCCAGCAGTGAGGTACGAGGACTAGGAGTCAAAGATGCGCAGTATTTT
TRBD1	TRBJ2-5	TRBV7-2	.	CASSLVDRGREETQYF	TGTGCCAGCAGCTTAGTGGACAGGGGGCGGGAAGAGACCCAGTACTTC
TRBD1	TRBJ1-4	TRBV7-8	once	CASSLTPGGTNEKLFF	TGTGCCAGCAGCTTAACCCCAGGGGGAACTAATGAAAAACTGTTTTTT
.	TRBJ2-1	TRBV5-5	.	CASSLASAYNEQFF	TGTGCCAGCAGCTTGGCGAGCGCCTACAATGAGCAGTTCTTC
.	TRBJ2-7	TRBV2	.	CASREVDEQYF	TGTGCCAGCAGAGAGGTCGACGAGCAGTACTTC
.	TRBJ2-2	TRBV6-6	once	CASSYDSHGELFF	TGTGCCAGCAGTTACGACTCGCACGGGGAGCTGTTTTTT
.	TRBJ1-5	TRBV30	few	CAWSVHGGGQPQHF	TGTGCCTGGAGTGTACACGGGGGTGGTCAGCCCCAGCATTTT
TRBD1	TRBJ1-1	TRBV5-1	few	CASSLAKRQGLNTEAFF	TGCGCCAGCAGCTTGGCCAAAAGACAGGGGCTGAACACTGAAGCTTTCTTT
.	TRBJ2-3	TRBV4-1	.	CASSQVFREKKADTQYF	TGCGCCAGCAGCCAAGTTTTTCGGGAAAAGAAGGCGGATACGCAGTATTTT
TRBD1	TRBJ1-4	TRBV7-2	.	CASSLVGGQINEKLFF	TGTGCCAGCAGTCTAGTTGGGGGACAGATTAATGAAAAACTGTTTTTT
.	TRBJ1-1	TRBV18	.	CASSPTGTNTEAFF	TGTGCCAGCTCACCGACAGGAACGAACACTGAAGCTTTCTTT
TRBD1	TRBJ2-5	TRBV7-6	.	CASSFRAGGGETQYF	TGTGCCAGCAGCTTCAGGGCAGGGGGCGGTGAGACCCAGTACTTC
.	TRBJ2-1	TRBV14	.	CASSQDQIDEQFF	TGTGCCAGCAGCCAAGATCAAATTGATGAGCAGTTCTTC
.	TRBJ2-6	TRBV19	.	CASSITGSGANVLTF	TGTGCCAGTAGTATAACGGGCTCTGGGGCCAACGTCCTGACTTTC
.	TRBJ2-5	TRBV7-9	few	CASSLDYWTQYF	TGTGCCAGCAGCTTAGATTATTGGACCCAGTACTTC
TRBD1	TRBJ1-2	TRBV28	.	CASSGKQGAHGYTF	TGTGCCAGCAGTGGAAAACAGGGGGCCCATGGCTACACCTTC
TRBD1	TRBJ2-1	TRBV19	.	CASSLRQGDALSEQFF	TGTGCCAGTAGTCTACGACAGGGGGATGCTTTGTCAGAGCAGTTCTTC
.	TRBJ1-1	TRBV5-6	.	CASSSVLNTEAFF	TGTGCCAGCAGCTCGGTATTGAACACTGAAGCTTTCTTT
.	TRBJ1-1	TRBV30	.	CAWSDREAFF	TGTGCCTGGAGTGATCGGGAAGCTTTCTTT
.	TRBJ1-3	TRBV19	few	CASSSPGSVVVYF	TGTGCCAGTAGTTCCCCAGGTTCGGTCGTGGTATATTTT
.	TRBJ1-3	TRBV28	.	CASRTWASGNTIYF	TGTGCCAGCAGAACGTGGGCATCTGGAAACACCATATATTTT
.	TRBJ1-2	TRBV7-9	.	CASSNDRNGYTF	TGTGCCAGCAGCAACGACAGGAATGGCTACACCTTC
TRBD1	TRBJ1-5	TRBV2	.	CASKGSGQEPQHF	TGTGCCAGCAAGGGCAGCGGACAGGAGCCCCAGCATTTT
.	TRBJ1-5	TRBV6-4	.	CASSVWGGQPQHF	TGTGCCAGCAGTGTATGGGGAGGGCAGCCCCAGCATTTT
.	TRBJ1-1	TRBV14	.	CASSQVGERTEAFF	TGTGCCAGCAGCCAAGTTGGGGAGAGGACTGAAGCTTTCTTT
.	TRBJ2-2	TRBV7-6	.	CASSLGGGNGELFF	TGTGCCAGCAGCCTAGGGGGAGGCAACGGGGAGCTGTTTTTT
TRBD2	TRBJ2-7	TRBV18	.	CASSPPLVAGAHEQYF	TGTGCCAGCTCACCACCGTTGGTAGCGGGAGCCCACGAGCAGTACTTC
TRBD2	TRBJ2-5	TRBV5-1	.	CASSFRTSAILGQETQYF	TGCGCCAGCAGCTTTCGGACTAGCGCGATCCTTGGCCAAGAGACCCAGTACTTC
.	TRBJ1-1	TRBV19	.	CASSRAGDTEAFF	TGTGCCAGTAGTAGGGCCGGGGACACTGAAGCTTTCTTT
TRBD1	TRBJ2-2	TRBV5-8	.	CASSLKQGRGPGELFF	TGTGCCAGCAGCTTGAAACAGGGGCGCGGACCCGGGGAGCTGTTTTTT
.	TRBJ2-5	TRBV2	.	CASSAGFETQYF	TGTGCCAGCAGTGCGGGGTTCGAGACCCAGTACTTC
.	TRBJ2-1	TRBV7-6	once	CASSRGPDRNEQFF	TGTGCCAGCAGCCGTGGGCCTGACAGGAATGAGCAGTTCTTC
.	TRBJ1-1	TRBV19	.	CASSRGSVNTEAFF	TGTGCCAGTAGTAGGGGCAGTGTGAACACTGAAGCTTTCTTT
TRBD2	TRBJ2-3	TRBV7-9	.	CASSSTSGHTDTQYF	TGTGCCAGCAGCTCCACTAGCGGGCACACAGATACGCAGTATTTT
.	TRBJ2-7	TRBV18	few	CASSPSGRSYEQYF	TGTGCCAGCTCACCATCGGGGAGGTCCTACGAGCAGTACTTC
TRBD1	TRBJ2-1	TRBV29-1	.	CSGTGIGSFEQFF	TGCAGCGGGACAGGGATAGGATCATTTGAGCAGTTCTTC
.	TRBJ2-5	TRBV19	once	CASSRGNQETQYF	TGTGCCAGTAGTCGAGGGAACCAAGAGACCCAGTACTTC
.	TRBJ1-5	TRBV6-6	.	CASKRTLNQPQHF	TGTGCCAGCAAAAGGACACTGAATCAGCCCCAGCATTTT
TRBD2	TRBJ2-1	TRBV27	.	CASSPLAGDRDEQFF	TGTGCCAGCAGCCCACTAGCGGGAGACCGCGATGAGCAGTTCTTC
TRBD2	TRBJ2-1	TRBV6-5	.	CASKRTSDYFNEQFF	TGTGCCAGCAAAAGAACTAGCGACTATTTCAATGAGCAGTTCTTC
TRBD1	TRBJ2-5	TRBV27	.	CASSLGQGRLETQYF	TGTGCCAGCAGTTTAGGACAGGGTCGTCTCGAGACCCAGTACTTC
TRBD1	TRBJ2-3	TRBV25-1	few	CASNLQGTDTQYF	TGTGCCAGCAACCTACAGGGGACAGATACGCAGTATTTT
.	TRBJ2-1	TRBV9	.	CASSALGGSYNEQFF	TGTGCCAGCAGCGCTTTGGGGGGCTCCTACAATGAGCAGTTCTTC
.	TRBJ2-5	TRBV15	.	CATGGGRETQYF	TGTGCCACCGGTGGGGGGAGGGAGACCCAGTACTTC
.	TRBJ2-1	TRBV6-6	.	CASTSWGQGGEQFF	TGTGCCAGCACCTCATGGGGCCAGGGTGGGGAGCAGTTCTTC